The text below deals with one T cell receptor beta chain. Data came from immunoSEQ multiplex PCR; TCRdb stores just in-frame clones and leaves some out. The sample carries tens of thousands of clones, over 65% recorded once. The sample comes from a study of control samples from healthy donors and cancer patients. Germline V gives CDR1 SGHKS, CDR2 YYEKEE (reference sequence). The CDR3 runs 14 residues. V dropped 0 bases and J dropped 4; count of bases not matched to a gene: 2. The sequencing input was blood. The rearrangement joins TRBV5-5 to TRBJ2-7; the match to TRBD2 covers 9 bases. This TCR was sampled from a man aged 50 or older in good health. This CDR3 is CASSLATSGYEQYF. The DNA of the CDR3 is TGTGCCAGCAGCTTGGCCACTAGCGGGTACGAGCAGTACTTC.